This paragraph covers one TCR beta chain sequence. Clones were read by immunoSEQ multiplex PCR, and TCRdb kept only the in-frame ones, dropping some. This table has about 340,000 clones, less than 85% appearing once. The data derive from a study of shared clonotypes between healthy human individuals. CDR1 and CDR2 (germline): PRHDT, FYEKMQ (reference sequence). With V trimmed by 5 bases and J by 2 bases, 15 bases remained unmatched. This CDR3 contains 18 residues. The sequence was collected from a man aged 25 to 40 in good health. Sequences were obtained from memory CD4+ T cells sorted from blood. Subset described: CD45RA-negative fraction. The chain has TRBV13 and TRBJ2-7; 10 bases are a match to TRBD1. The chain's CDR3 is CASSVLGLRDRGPYEQYF. The CDR3 DNA follows: TGTGCCAGCAGCGTCTTAGGGTTGCGAGACAGGGGGCCCTACGAGCAGTACTTC.